The T cell receptor (beta chain) described here comes from a study of a mutant IDH1 vaccine in newly diagnosed glioma. Study in general: Sex among treated patients split about 60% male, roughly 38% female; mean age was roughly 40 years.

CDR1 and CDR2 from the germline V gene are KGHSH and LQKENI. This CDR3 has 17 amino acids. V lost 3 bases to trimming and J lost 4 bases, with 21 bases between them. The time point denotes: week 11, during vaccination. Every vaccine dose comprised 300 ug of mutant IDH1 20-mer peptide plus topical imiquimod. Of note for this clone: Its antigen is unidentified.

Assay: immunoSEQ multiplex PCR; the TCRdb copy retains only in-frame clones and omits some. This sample carries roughly 60,000 clones, under 85% of them seen once, and the ten largest clones take 3.5% to 4.5%. The sample consisted of PBMCs, taken from a glioma patient whose treatment included an IDH1 peptide vaccine. The receptor's source is a man in his thirties or forties with glioma. J is TRBJ2-5 and V is TRBV18, with a weak D call TRBD2 (5 bases). The DNA for the CDR3 is TGTGCCAGCTCACCCCCGGACTTACGAGATTCCAGAGAGACCCAGTACTTC. It is translated as CASSPPDLRDSRETQYF.